These 31 T cell receptor beta chains share one sample of origin, sequenced in a study of T cells after yellow fever vaccination (dated by TCRdb to the late 2010s). In light of the paper, this sample's treatment or condition label describes: live attenuated yellow fever vaccine strain. The library relied on 5' RACE. TCRdb lists the instrument as Illumina HiSeq 2500. Through fastp at Q25 and MiXCR, TCRdb rebuilt clones from the public reads, retaining in-frame beta chains. Rows matching on CDR3 protein sequence are summarized as one entry with the most common DNA and genes. This sample gives 60,000 to 75,000 distinct CDR3 sequences in total; 6.5% of them show up just once. The ten top clones hold 37% of the sample. Sequencing used CD8+ T cells sorted from PBMCs, obtained about 49 days after the first yellow fever vaccination. These receptors all stem from a man between 18 and 35 years old who received the YFV17D yellow fever vaccine.

This clonotype has at least ten counts. The V gene is TRBV20-1, the J gene TRBJ2-7, with D possibly TRBD2 on 6 matching bases. The CDR3 is 13 amino acids. Germline V gives CDR1 DFQATT, CDR2 SNEGSKA (reference sequence). Trimming took 3 bases from V and 5 from J, leaving 14 bases between them. This CDR3 reads CSASWRVENEQYF. The CDR3 region has the DNA TGCAGTGCTAGTTGGAGGGTAGAAAACGAGCAGTACTTC.

This chain connects TRBV14 to TRBJ1-1; weak D call: TRBD1 (6 bases). Trimming left V 4 bases short and J 1 base short, with 31 bases between. The V gene's germline CDR1 is SGHDN and CDR2 FVKESK. This CDR3 spans 21 amino acids. The CDR3 is CASSLPLGQTGNWMRNTEAFF. The CDR3, as DNA: TGTGCCAGCAGCCTCCCGCTGGGCCAAACAGGGAATTGGATGAGGAACACTGAAGCTTTCTTT.

This chain joins TRBV7-8 and TRBJ2-3; no clear D gene. The CDR3 covers 15 residues. Trimming cost V 5 bases and J 0 bases, with 12 bases left between them. Germline V gives CDR1 SGHVS, CDR2 FQNEAQ. CDR3 in amino acids: CASSHTSKSTDTQYF. The CDR3, as DNA: TGTGCCAGCAGCCATACCTCCAAAAGCACAGATACGCAGTATTTT.

The sample holds many counts of this clonotype. This sequence joins TRBV7-3 and TRBJ2-1; D is unclear. CDR3 size: 13 residues. CDR1 and CDR2 (germline): SGHTA, FQGTGA. V was trimmed by 5 bases and J by 2 bases, leaving 7 bases between them. This CDR3 is CASSQPPYNEQFF. CDR3 in DNA: TGTGCCAGCAGCCAGCCACCCTACAATGAGCAGTTCTTC.

Many counts were recorded for this clonotype. The genes are TRBV5-6 and TRBJ2-3, with D unresolved. CDR3 length equals 14 residues. Per the germline V gene, CDR1 is SGHDT and CDR2 is YYEEEE. Deletions cut 7 bases from V and 0 bases from J, with 12 bases between. CDR3 amino acids: CASRLGWSTDTQYF. Written as DNA, the CDR3 is TGTGCCAGCCGCCTGGGATGGAGCACAGATACGCAGTATTTT.

This clonotype came up many times. The gene calls are TRBV29-1 and TRBJ2-7; weak D call: TRBD2 (5 bases). V gave up 5 bases and J gave up 2 bases, with 10 bases separating them. There are 12 residues in the CDR3. Germline assignment: CDR1 SQVTM and CDR2 ANQGSEA. This CDR3 reads CSVLDWAYEQYV. The CDR3 DNA follows: TGCAGCGTTTTGGACTGGGCCTACGAGCAGTACGTC.

This clonotype came up many times. The genes are TRBV6-2 or TRBV6-3 and TRBJ2-2; TRBD2 matches at 11 bases. V dropped 6 bases and J dropped 3; count of bases not matched to a gene: 0. Germline-derived CDR1 and CDR2 are MNHEY and SVGEGT. There are 14 residues in the CDR3. The CDR3 here is CASRGLADTGELFF. The DNA of the CDR3 is TGTGCCAGCAGGGGACTAGCGGACACCGGGGAGCTGTTTTTT.

V gene TRBV5-4 combines with J gene TRBJ2-1; 8 bases are shared with TRBD2. V was clipped by 1 base and J by 0 bases; unmatched bases: 9. The CDR3 has 18 amino acids. CDR1 and CDR2 from the germline V gene are SGHNT and YYREEE (reference sequence). The CDR3 DNA is TGTGCCAGCAGCTTGTGGAGGGCGGGGGGAAGCTCCTACAATGAGCAGTTCTTC. Protein sequence: CASSLWRAGGSSYNEQFF. The whole variable domain, remainder taken from reference TRBV5-4 and TRBJ2-1, is ETGVTQSPTHLIKTRGQQVTLRCSSQSGHNTVSWYQQALGQGPQFIFQYYREEENGRGNFPPRFSGLQFPNYSSELNVNALELDDSALYLCASSLWRAGGSSYNEQFFGPGTRLTVL.

This clonotype was detected many times. The V gene is TRBV9, the J gene TRBJ1-1, with D perhaps matching TRBD1 (6 bases). Looked up from germline, CDR1 is SGDLS and CDR2 is YYNGEE. The CDR3 is 13 amino acids. The V end lost 0 bases, the J end lost 4 bases, and 7 bases lay between the germline ends. In DNA, the CDR3 is TGTGCCAGCAGCGTAGGGGGGGCCACTGAAGCTTTCTTT. This sequence encodes CASSVGGATEAFF.

This clonotype has only a few counts. The V call is TRBV7-3, the J call TRBJ2-1, with TRBD2 matching over 8 bases. From germline, CDR1 is SGHTA and CDR2 FQGTGA. With V trimmed by 5 bases and J by 2 bases, 5 bases remained unmatched. The CDR3 totals 15 residues. The CDR3 coding sequence is TGTGCCAGCAGCCGCGGGGGGACCACCTACAATGAGCAGTTCTTC. Its protein product is CASSRGGTTYNEQFF.

This clonotype has at least ten counts. The chain joins TRBV7-9 to TRBJ2-1, with D perhaps TRBD2 (6 bases). The germline V gene encodes CDR1 SEHNR and CDR2 FQNEAQ (reference sequence). This CDR3 spans 14 amino acids. Trimming took off 1 base at V and 11 bases at J, with 15 bases between the two ends. The chain's CDR3 is CASSLVGTPNQQFF. DNA for the CDR3: TGTGCCAGCAGCTTAGTGGGGACTCCCAACCAGCAGTTCTTC. Full variable domain (outside the CDR3, taken from reference TRBV7-9 and TRBJ2-1): DTGVSQNPRHKITKRGQNVTFRCDPISEHNRLYWYRQTLGQGPEFLTYFQNEAQLEKSRLLSDRFSAERPKGSFSTLEIQRTEQGDSAMYLCASSLVGTPNQQFFGPGTRLTVL.

The chain has TRBV7-9 and TRBJ1-4; no definite D call. V dropped 3 bases and J dropped 14 bases, with 16 bases sitting between them. This CDR3 has 13 amino acids. Germline V lookup: CDR1 SEHNR, CDR2 FQNEAQ (reference sequence). The CDR3 loop reads CASSFSRPKGLFF. The CDR3 DNA sequence: TGTGCCAGCAGCTTCTCCCGGCCAAAAGGGCTGTTTTTT.

Concerning this clonotype: A much larger clonotype is one base distant, so this may be a read error. The V call is TRBV7-7, the J call TRBJ2-3; TRBD2 matches at 8 bases. CDR3 length equals 15 residues. Trimming at V came to 1 base and at J to 5 bases, leaving 5 bases not matched to a gene. Germline CDR1 reads SSHAT; CDR2 reads FNYEAQ (reference sequence). This CDR3 reads CASSLGSGDGDTQYF. As DNA, the CDR3 is TGTGCCAGCAGCTTAGGTAGCGGGGACGGAGATACGCAGTATTTT.

The sample holds many counts of this clonotype. The CDR3 reads CATSDPDRGNQPQHF. The CDR3 nucleotides are TGTGCCACCAGTGACCCAGACAGGGGGAATCAGCCCCAGCATTTT. This chain links TRBV24-1 with TRBJ1-5; TRBD1 matches at 9 bases. J gave up 4 bases and V 4 bases, and 4 bases lay outside the gene matches. This CDR3 has 15 residues. Germline lookup yields CDR1 KGHDR and CDR2 SFDVKD.

The chain combines TRBV19 with TRBJ2-5; possible D gene TRBD1, 6 bases. V was trimmed by 2 bases and J by 2 bases, leaving 12 bases between them. This CDR3 region has 15 residues. CDR1 and CDR2 from the germline V gene are LNHDA and SQIVND (reference sequence). The CDR3 DNA sequence: TGTGCCAGTAGTATATGGTCCGGACAGCAAGAGACCCAGTACTTC. Its protein is CASSIWSGQQETQYF.

The chain has TRBV10-3 and TRBJ1-1, with 9 bases fitting TRBD1. The germline V gene has CDR1 ENHRY and CDR2 SYGVKD. CDR3 length: 15 residues. V trimming: 6 bases; J trimming: 4 bases; junction bases outside the gene matches: 9. The CDR3 spells CAISLGQGGSTEAFF. CDR3 DNA sequence: TGTGCCATCAGCCTGGGACAGGGAGGTAGCACTGAAGCTTTCTTT.

In its sample, this clonotype was seen many times. The V gene is TRBV6-5, the J gene TRBJ2-3; 9 bases agree with TRBD2. V shed 0 bases, J shed 4 bases, and the junction held 8 bases outside the gene matches. There are 17 residues in the CDR3. Per the germline V gene, CDR1 is MNHEY and CDR2 is SVGAGI. CDR3 protein: CASSYSKGIAGADTQYF. For the CDR3, the DNA is TGTGCCAGCAGTTACTCTAAGGGAATAGCGGGGGCAGATACGCAGTATTTT.

This clonotype was counted many times. The genes are TRBV5-1 and TRBJ1-1; D uncertain. This CDR3 has 15 amino acids. Germline V lookup: CDR1 SGHRS, CDR2 YFSETQ. Trimming cost V 1 base and J 0 bases, with 10 bases left between them. The DNA for the CDR3 is TGCGCCAGCAGCTTGTACGGATCGATGAACACTGAAGCTTTCTTT. Translated: CASSLYGSMNTEAFF.

As to this clonotype: This may come from a read error, since a much larger clone is one base off. As the CDR3 is not closed by the conserved phenylalanine or tryptophan, this likely results from a read error. The gene calls are TRBV9 and TRBJ2-3; D unresolved. V dropped 1 base and J dropped 4 bases, with 10 bases sitting between them. The germline V gene has CDR1 SGDLS and CDR2 YYNGEE. This CDR3 region has 14 residues. CDR3 sequence reads: CASSVYSGADTQYL. The CDR3 coding sequence is TGTGCCAGCAGCGTATATTCTGGGGCAGATACGCAGTATCTT.

This clonotype was seen at least ten times. The chain joins TRBV5-1 to TRBJ2-4, with D possibly being TRBD1 (6 bases). This CDR3 is built from 17 residues. Trimming cost V 3 bases and J 8 bases, with 24 bases left between them. In germline, CDR1 is SGHRS, CDR2 YFSETQ. The chain's CDR3 is CASSSGTLGPKLDIQYF. CDR3 DNA: TGCGCCAGCAGCTCCGGGACACTCGGTCCCAAATTGGACATTCAGTACTTC.

The rearrangement links TRBV27 to TRBJ1-2, with D hard to call. CDR3 size: 14 residues. The germline V and J ends were trimmed by 4 bases and 2 bases, with 11 bases remaining between them. Germline V lookup: CDR1 MNHEY, CDR2 SMNVEV (reference sequence). CDR3 DNA: TGTGCCAGCAGTTCCGTCTCACGGAACTATGGCTACACCTTC. Translation: CASSSVSRNYGYTF.

This chain connects TRBV7-9 to TRBJ2-1; the D is unclear. V lost 2 bases and J 8 bases, leaving 7 bases between the germline ends. The CDR3 has 12 amino acids. Per germline, CDR1 SEHNR and CDR2 FQNEAQ (reference sequence). CDR3 sequence (DNA): TGTGCCAGCAGCTTATTGTACGATGAGCAGTTCTTC. Its protein is CASSLLYDEQFF.

This clonotype has a count of ten or more. The chain couples TRBV11-2 to TRBJ2-3; D not resolved. V was clipped by 0 bases and J by 3 bases, with 7 bases between them. Germline assignment: CDR1 SGHAT and CDR2 FQNNGV. CDR3 length: 14 residues. CDR3 amino acids: CASSLESATDTQYF. The CDR3, as DNA: TGTGCCAGCAGCTTAGAATCAGCTACAGATACGCAGTATTTT.

This clonotype was counted ten times or more. This chain uses TRBV5-1 with TRBJ2-3, with D possibly TRBD1 on 6 matching bases. Germline lookup yields CDR1 SGHRS and CDR2 YFSETQ. V lost 4 bases and J 6 bases, leaving 21 bases between the germline ends. This CDR3 is built from 16 residues. CDR3 nucleotides: TGCGCCAGCAGCGAGGGGGACACCATCCTAGGGGATACGCAGTATTTT. This sequence encodes CASSEGDTILGDTQYF.

This clonotype was seen repeatedly, ten times or more. This chain links TRBV7-9 with TRBJ2-5; perhaps D is TRBD1 or TRBD2 (5 bases each). Germline-derived CDR1 and CDR2 are SEHNR and FQNEAQ (reference sequence). Deletions cut 1 base from V and 5 bases from J, with 17 bases between. CDR3 length: 16 residues. The CDR3 nucleotides are TGTGCCAGCAGCTTAGAATTGGCACCCCGGGGCGAGACCCAGTACTTC. Translated: CASSLELAPRGETQYF.

The sample holds many counts of this clonotype. The chain combines TRBV4-1 with TRBJ2-1; 10 bases match TRBD2. The CDR3 runs 16 residues. Losses at the gene ends were 2 bases for V and 6 bases for J; bases not matched to a gene: 7. Per the germline V gene, CDR1 is MGHRA and CDR2 is YSYEKL. The CDR3 spells CASSQTAAGGRNEQFF. CDR3 nucleotides: TGCGCCAGCAGCCAAACCGCAGCGGGGGGGCGCAATGAGCAGTTCTTC.

This clonotype was seen many times. The chain is built from TRBV24-1 and TRBJ2-1; 12 bases are a match to TRBD2. The V segment lost 5 bases and the J segment 9 bases; nucleotides outside the gene matches: 7. Germline CDR1 is KGHDR and CDR2 is SFDVKD. CDR3 length: 15 residues. CDR3 bases: TGTGCCACCAGTGCGAGGACTAGCGGGGTGAGTGAGCAGTTCTTC. This sequence encodes CATSARTSGVSEQFF.

This clonotype was observed at least ten times. This chain connects TRBV4-1 to TRBJ2-1; maybe TRBD1 (6 bases). CDR1 MGHRA and CDR2 YSYEKL come from the germline V gene. V was cut by 6 bases and J by 4 bases, with 16 bases left in between. The CDR3 has 15 amino acids. The CDR3 sequence is CASRQTGQRYNEQFF. The DNA of the CDR3 is TGCGCCAGCAGACAAACGGGACAACGGTACAATGAGCAGTTCTTC.

This clonotype was picked up many times. The chain joins TRBV5-1 to TRBJ1-1; 10 bases align to TRBD1. The CDR3 covers 15 residues. The ends lost 3 bases at V and 2 bases at J; junction bases unmatched: 4. Looked up from germline, CDR1 is SGHRS and CDR2 is YFSETQ. This chain's CDR3 is CASSWGTGVNTEAFF. Written as DNA, the CDR3 is TGCGCCAGCAGCTGGGGGACAGGGGTTAACACTGAAGCTTTCTTT.

On this clonotype itself: A much larger clone is a single base away; this may be a read error. The chain combines TRBV27 with TRBJ1-2; D is perhaps TRBD1 (6 bases). The germline gives CDR1 MNHEY, CDR2 SMNVEV (reference sequence). The length of the CDR3 is 14 residues. Between the trimmed V and J ends, which lost 6 bases and 5 bases, there was a span of 16 bases. DNA for the CDR3: TGTGCCAGCAGGACGCTGGGGGGCAAGTATGGCTACACCTTC. The encoded protein is CASRTLGGKYGYTF.

This clonotype has just a few counts. This chain uses TRBV19 with TRBJ2-1, with TRBD1 matching over 7 bases. Germline lookup yields CDR1 LNHDA and CDR2 SQIVND (reference sequence). Trimming took 3 bases from V and 2 from J; bases not matched to a gene: 1. The CDR3 covers 14 residues. This CDR3 is CASSMTGTYNEQFF. In DNA form, the CDR3 reads TGTGCCAGTAGTATGACAGGGACCTACAATGAGCAGTTCTTC.